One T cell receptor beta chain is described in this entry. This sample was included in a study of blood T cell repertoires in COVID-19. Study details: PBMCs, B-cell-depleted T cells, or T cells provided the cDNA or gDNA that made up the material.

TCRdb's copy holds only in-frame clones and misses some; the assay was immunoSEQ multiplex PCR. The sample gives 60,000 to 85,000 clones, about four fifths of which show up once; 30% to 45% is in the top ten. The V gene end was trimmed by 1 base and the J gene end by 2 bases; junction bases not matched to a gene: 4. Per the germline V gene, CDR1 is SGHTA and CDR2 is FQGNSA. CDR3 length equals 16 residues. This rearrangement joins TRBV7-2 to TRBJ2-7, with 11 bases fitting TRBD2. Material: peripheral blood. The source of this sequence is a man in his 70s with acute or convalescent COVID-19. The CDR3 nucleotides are TGTGCCAGCAGCTTAGTCCCTAGCGGGGGGCCCTACGAGCAGTACTTC. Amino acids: CASSLVPSGGPYEQYF. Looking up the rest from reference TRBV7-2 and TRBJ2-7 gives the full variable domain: GAGVSQSPSNKVTEKGKDVELRCDPISGHTALYWYRQSLGQGLEFLIYFQGNSAPDKSGLPSDRFSAERTGGSVSTLTIQRTQQEDSAVYLCASSLVPSGGPYEQYFGPGTRLTVT.